Each of the 2 T cell receptor beta chains below was sequenced from the same sample in a study of neurological immune-mediated disorders. TCRdb reprocessed the 5' RACE reads via MiXCR and lists one record per CDR3 protein. The sample gives fewer than 90,000 distinct CDR3 sequences, 10% of which show up once; more than 1.5% is in the top ten. The specimen was PBMCs. Receptors originate from a man between 35 and 55 years old in good health.

At least ten counts were recorded for this clonotype. V is TRBV28 and J is TRBJ1-2; TRBD1 agrees at 10 bases. The V gene's germline CDR1 is MDHEN and CDR2 SYDVKM. This CDR3 has 17 amino acids. V lost 5 bases to trimming and J lost 4 bases; unmatched junction nucleotides: 13. CDR3 loop: CASSTPGTGVGRYGYTF. CDR3 bases: TGTGCCAGCAGTACACCCGGGACAGGGGTGGGTCGCTATGGCTACACCTTC.

This clonotype was recorded at least ten times. This chain joins TRBV10-3 and TRBJ2-3; 10 bases are shared with TRBD2. CDR3 length: 16 amino acids. Germline V lookup: CDR1 ENHRY, CDR2 SYGVKD. J gave up 4 bases and V 4 bases, and 8 bases lay outside the gene matches. CDR3 amino acids: CAISGGSGGASDTQYF. CDR3 coding DNA: TGTGCCATCAGTGGAGGAAGCGGGGGGGCCTCAGATACGCAGTATTTT.